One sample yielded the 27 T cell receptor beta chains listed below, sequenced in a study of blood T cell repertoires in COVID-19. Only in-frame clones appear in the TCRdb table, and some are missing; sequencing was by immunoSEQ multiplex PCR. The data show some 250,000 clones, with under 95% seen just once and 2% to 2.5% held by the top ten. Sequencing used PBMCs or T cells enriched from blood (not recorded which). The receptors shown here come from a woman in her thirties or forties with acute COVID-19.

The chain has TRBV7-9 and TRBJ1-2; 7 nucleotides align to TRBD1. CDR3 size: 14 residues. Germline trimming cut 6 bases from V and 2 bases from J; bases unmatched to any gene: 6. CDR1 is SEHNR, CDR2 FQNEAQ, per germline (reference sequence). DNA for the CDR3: TGTGCCAGCAGATTGACAGGGACCAACTATGGCTACACCTTC. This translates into CASRLTGTNYGYTF. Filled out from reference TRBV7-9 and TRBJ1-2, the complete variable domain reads DTGVSQNPRHKITKRGQNVTFRCDPISEHNRLYWYRQTLGQGPEFLTYFQNEAQLEKSRLLSDRFSAERPKGSFSTLEIQRTEQGDSAMYLCASRLTGTNYGYTFGSGTRLTVV.

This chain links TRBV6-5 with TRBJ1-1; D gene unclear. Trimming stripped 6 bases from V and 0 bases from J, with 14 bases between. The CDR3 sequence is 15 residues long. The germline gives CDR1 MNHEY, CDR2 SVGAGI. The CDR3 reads CASRAWSGLNTEAFF. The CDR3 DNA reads TGTGCCAGCAGGGCTTGGAGCGGGTTGAACACTGAAGCTTTCTTT.

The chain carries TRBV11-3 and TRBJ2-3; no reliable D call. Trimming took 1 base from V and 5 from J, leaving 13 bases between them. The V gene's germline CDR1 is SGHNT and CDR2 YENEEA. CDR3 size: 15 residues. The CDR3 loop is CASSLGQAERDTQYF. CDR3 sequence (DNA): TGTGCCAGCAGCTTAGGGCAGGCAGAGAGAGATACGCAGTATTTT.

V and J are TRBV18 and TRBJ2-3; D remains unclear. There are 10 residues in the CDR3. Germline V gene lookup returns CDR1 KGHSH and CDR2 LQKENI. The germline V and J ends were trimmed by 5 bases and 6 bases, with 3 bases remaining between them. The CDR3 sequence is CASSGDTQYF. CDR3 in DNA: TGTGCCAGCTCAGGCGATACGCAGTATTTT.

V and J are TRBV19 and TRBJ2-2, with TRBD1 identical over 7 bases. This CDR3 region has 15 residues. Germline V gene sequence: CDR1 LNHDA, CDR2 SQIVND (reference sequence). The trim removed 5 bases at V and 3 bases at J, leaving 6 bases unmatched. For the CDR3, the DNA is TGTGCCAGTAGTTCCTACAGGGGCGACACCGGGGAGCTGTTTTTT. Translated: CASSSYRGDTGELFF.

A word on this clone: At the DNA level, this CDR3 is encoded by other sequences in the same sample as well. The CDR3 region has the DNA TGTGCCAGCAGCCCCCAGGAGAACACTGAAGCTTTCTTT. Translating gives CASSPQENTEAFF. The chain has TRBV7-3 and TRBJ1-1, with D unclear. The CDR3 is 13 residues long. Trimming left V 5 bases short and J 1 base short, with 8 bases between. Germline V CDR1 and CDR2: SGHTA, FQGTGA.

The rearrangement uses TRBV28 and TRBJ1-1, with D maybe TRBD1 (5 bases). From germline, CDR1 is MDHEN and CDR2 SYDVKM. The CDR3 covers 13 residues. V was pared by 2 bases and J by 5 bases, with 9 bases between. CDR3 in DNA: TGTGCCAGCAGTTTACTGGGGGGGACTGAAGCTTTCTTT. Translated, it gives CASSLLGGTEAFF.

The CDR3 coding sequence is TGTGCCAGCAGCCTACTCGGGTCGGGCTACGAGCAGTACTTC. Translated, it gives CASSLLGSGYEQYF. The chain combines TRBV5-4 with TRBJ2-7; no reliable D call. V was pared by 4 bases and J by 3 bases, with 14 bases between. The CDR3 spans 14 residues. Germline assignment: CDR1 SGHNT and CDR2 YYREEE (reference sequence).

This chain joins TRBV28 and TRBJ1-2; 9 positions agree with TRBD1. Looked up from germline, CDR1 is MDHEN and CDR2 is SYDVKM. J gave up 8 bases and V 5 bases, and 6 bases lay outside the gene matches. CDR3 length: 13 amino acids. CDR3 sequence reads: CASSDTGGWGYTF. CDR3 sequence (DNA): TGTGCCAGCAGTGATACAGGGGGCTGGGGCTACACCTTC.

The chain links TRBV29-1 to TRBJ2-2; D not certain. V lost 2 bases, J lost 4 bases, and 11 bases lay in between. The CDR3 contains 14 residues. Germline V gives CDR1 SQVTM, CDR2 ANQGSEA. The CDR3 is CSVELPKSTGELFF. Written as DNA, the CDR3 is TGCAGCGTTGAACTGCCTAAAAGCACCGGGGAGCTGTTTTTT.

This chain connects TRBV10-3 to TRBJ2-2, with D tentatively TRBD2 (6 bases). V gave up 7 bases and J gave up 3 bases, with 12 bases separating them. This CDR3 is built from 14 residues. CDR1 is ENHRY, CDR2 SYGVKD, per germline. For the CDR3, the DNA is TGTGCCATCAAACGAGGGGAGGACACCGGGGAGCTGTTTTTT. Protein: CAIKRGEDTGELFF.

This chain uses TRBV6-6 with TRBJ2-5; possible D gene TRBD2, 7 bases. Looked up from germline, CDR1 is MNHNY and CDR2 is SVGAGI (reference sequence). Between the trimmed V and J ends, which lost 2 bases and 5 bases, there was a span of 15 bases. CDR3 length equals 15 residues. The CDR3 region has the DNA TGTGCCAGCAGTTACGGGGCGGGGGCCAGGGAGACCCAGTACTTC. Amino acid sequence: CASSYGAGARETQYF.

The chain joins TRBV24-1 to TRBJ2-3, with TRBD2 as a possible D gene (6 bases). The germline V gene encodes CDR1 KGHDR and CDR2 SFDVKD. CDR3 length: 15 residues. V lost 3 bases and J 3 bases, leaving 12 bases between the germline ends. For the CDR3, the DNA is TGTGCCACCAGTGATCGAAGGACTATTACAGATACGCAGTATTTT. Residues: CATSDRRTITDTQYF.

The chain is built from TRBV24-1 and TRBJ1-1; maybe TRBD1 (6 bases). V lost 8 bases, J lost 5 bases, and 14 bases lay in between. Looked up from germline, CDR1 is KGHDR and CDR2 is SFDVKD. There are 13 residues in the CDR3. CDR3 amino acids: CATTDSQGTEAFF. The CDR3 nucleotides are TGTGCCACCACTGACAGCCAGGGGACTGAAGCTTTCTTT.

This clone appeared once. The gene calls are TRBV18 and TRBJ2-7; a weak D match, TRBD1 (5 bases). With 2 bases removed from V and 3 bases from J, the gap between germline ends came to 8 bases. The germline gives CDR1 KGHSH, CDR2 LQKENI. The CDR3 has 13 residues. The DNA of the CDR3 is TGTGCCAGCTCACCATTACAGGTCTACGAGCAGTACTTC. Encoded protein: CASSPLQVYEQYF.

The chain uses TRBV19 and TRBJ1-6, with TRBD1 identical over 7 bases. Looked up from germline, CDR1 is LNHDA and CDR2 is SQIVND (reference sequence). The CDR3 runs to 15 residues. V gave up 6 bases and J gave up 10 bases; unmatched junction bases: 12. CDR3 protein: CASRQTDRDRSPLHF. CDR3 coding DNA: TGTGCCAGTAGACAGACCGACAGGGATCGGTCACCCCTCCACTTT.

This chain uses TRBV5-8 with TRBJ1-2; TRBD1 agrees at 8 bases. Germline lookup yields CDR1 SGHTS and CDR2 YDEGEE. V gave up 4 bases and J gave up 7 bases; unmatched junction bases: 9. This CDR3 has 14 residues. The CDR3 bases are TGTGCCAGCAGCCCAGGACAGGGAATAGGTGGCTACACCTTC. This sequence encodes CASSPGQGIGGYTF.

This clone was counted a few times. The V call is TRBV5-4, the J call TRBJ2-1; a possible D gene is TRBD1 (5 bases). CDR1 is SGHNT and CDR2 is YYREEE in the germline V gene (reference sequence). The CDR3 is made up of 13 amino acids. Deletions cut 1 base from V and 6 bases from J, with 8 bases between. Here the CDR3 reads CASSLTRGNEQFF. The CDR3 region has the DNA TGTGCCAGCAGCTTGACAAGGGGCAATGAGCAGTTCTTC.

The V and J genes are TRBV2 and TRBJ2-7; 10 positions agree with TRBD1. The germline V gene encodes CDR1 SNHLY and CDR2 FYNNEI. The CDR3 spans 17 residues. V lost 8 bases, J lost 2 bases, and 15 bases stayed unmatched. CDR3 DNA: TGTGCCAGCTCAGGGTCTCGGGACAGGGGATTGGCCTACGAGCAGTACTTC. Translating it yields CASSGSRDRGLAYEQYF.

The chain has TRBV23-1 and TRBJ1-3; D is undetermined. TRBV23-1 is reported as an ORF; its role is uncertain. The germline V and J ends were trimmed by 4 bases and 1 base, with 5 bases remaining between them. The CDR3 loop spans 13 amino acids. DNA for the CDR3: TGCGCCAGCAGTCGGGAGTCTGGAAACACCATATATTTT. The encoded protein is CASSRESGNTIYF.

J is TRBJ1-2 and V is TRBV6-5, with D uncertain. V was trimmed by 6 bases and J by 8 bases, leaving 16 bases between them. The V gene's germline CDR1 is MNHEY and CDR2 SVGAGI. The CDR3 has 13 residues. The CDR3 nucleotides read TGTGCCAGCAGCCCAAACGAGCCCCGAGGCTACACCTTC. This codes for CASSPNEPRGYTF.

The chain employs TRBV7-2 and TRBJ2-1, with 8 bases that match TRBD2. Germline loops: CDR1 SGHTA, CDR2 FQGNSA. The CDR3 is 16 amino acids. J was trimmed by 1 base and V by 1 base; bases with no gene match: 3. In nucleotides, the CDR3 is TGTGCCAGCAGCTTAGTGGGCGGGAGGTCCTACAATGAGCAGTTCTTC. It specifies CASSLVGGRSYNEQFF.

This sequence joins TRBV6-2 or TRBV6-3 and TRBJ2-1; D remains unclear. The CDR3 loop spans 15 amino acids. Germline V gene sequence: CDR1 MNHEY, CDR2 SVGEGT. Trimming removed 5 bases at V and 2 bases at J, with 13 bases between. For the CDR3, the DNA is TGTGCCAGCAGTCGTGACACTCTGCCCTACAATGAGCAGTTCTTC. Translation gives CASSRDTLPYNEQFF.

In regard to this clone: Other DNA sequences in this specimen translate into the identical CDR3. The CDR3, as DNA: TGTGCCAGCAGCCAAGTGGGGGGACTTAACTATGGCTACACCTTC. It is translated as CASSQVGGLNYGYTF. The chain couples TRBV3-1 (or the pseudogene TRBV3-2) to TRBJ1-2; TRBD1 is a possible D gene (5 bases). Germline V gene lookup returns CDR1 LGHDT and CDR2 YNNKEL (reference sequence). This CDR3 has 15 amino acids. V lost 1 base and J 1 base, leaving 10 bases between the germline ends.

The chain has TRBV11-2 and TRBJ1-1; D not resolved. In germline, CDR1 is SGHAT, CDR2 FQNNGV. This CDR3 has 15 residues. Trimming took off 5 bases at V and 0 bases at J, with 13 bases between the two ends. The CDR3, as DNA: TGTGCCAGCAGCCTGCTGGGGAGCGTGAACACTGAAGCTTTCTTT. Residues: CASSLLGSVNTEAFF.

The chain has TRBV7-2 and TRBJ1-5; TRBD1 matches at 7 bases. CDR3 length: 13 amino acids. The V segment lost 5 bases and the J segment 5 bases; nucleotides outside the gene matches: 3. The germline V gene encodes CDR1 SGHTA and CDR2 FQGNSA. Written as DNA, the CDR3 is TGTGCCAGCAGCACCAGGGGGGATCAGCCCCAGCATTTT. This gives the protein CASSTRGDQPQHF.

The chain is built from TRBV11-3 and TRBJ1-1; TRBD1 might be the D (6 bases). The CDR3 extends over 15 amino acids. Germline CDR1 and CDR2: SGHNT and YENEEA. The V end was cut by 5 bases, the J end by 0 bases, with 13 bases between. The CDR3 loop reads CASSLSGQLNTEAFF. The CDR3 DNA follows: TGTGCCAGCAGCCTGAGCGGACAGCTGAACACTGAAGCTTTCTTT.